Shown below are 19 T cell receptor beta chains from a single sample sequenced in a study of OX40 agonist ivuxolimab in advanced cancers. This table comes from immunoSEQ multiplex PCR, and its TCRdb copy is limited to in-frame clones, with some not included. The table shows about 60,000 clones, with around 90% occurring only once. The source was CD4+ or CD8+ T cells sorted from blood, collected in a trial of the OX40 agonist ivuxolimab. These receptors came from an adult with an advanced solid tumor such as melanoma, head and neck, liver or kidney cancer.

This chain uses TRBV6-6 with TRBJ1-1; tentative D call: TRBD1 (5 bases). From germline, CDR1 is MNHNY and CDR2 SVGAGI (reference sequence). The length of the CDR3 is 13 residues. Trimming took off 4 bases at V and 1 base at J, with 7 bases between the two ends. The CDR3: CASSSQENTEAFF. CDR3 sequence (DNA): TGTGCCAGCAGTTCACAGGAGAACACTGAAGCTTTCTTT.

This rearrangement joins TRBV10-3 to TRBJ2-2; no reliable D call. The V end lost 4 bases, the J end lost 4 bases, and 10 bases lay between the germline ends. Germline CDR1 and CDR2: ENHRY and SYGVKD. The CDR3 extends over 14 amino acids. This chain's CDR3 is CAISGPVGTGELFF. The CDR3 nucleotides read TGTGCCATCAGTGGACCGGTGGGCACCGGGGAGCTGTTTTTT.

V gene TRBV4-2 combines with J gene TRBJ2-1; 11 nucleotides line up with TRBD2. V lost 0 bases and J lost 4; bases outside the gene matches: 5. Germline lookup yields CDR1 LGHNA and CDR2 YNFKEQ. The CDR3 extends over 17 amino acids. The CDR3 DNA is TGTGCCAGCAGCCAAGATCCTAGCGGGGGGTGGTACAATGAGCAGTTCTTC. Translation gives CASSQDPSGGWYNEQFF.

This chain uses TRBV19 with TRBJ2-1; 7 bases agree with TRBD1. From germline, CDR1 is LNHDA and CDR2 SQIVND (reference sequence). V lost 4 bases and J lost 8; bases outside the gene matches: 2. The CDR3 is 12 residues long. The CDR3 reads CASSTQGDEQFF. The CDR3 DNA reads TGTGCCAGTAGTACCCAGGGGGATGAGCAGTTCTTC.

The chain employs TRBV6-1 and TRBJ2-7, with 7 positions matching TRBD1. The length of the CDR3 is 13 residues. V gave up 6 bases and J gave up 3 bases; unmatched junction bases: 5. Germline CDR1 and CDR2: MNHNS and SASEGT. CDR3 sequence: CASSRDRSYEQYF. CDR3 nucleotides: TGTGCCAGCAGCCGGGACAGAAGCTACGAGCAGTACTTC.

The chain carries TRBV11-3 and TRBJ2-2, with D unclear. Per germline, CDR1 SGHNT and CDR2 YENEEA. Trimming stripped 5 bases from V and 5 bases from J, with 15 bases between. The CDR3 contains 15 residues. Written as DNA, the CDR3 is TGTGCCAGCAGCCCCCGCCCGGGCCGGACCGGGGAGCTGTTTTTT. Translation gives CASSPRPGRTGELFF.

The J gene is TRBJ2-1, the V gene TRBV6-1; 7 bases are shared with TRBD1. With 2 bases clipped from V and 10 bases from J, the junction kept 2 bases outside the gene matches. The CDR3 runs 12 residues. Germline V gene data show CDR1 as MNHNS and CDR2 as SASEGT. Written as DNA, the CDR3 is TGTGCCAGCAGTGAACAGGGGGTCGAGCAGTTCTTC. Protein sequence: CASSEQGVEQFF.

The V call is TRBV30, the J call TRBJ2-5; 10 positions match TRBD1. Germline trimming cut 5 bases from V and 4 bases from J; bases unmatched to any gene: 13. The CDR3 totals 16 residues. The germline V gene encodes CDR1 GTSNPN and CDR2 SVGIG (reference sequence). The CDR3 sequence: CAWQPGQGSHTETQYF. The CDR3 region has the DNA TGTGCCTGGCAACCGGGACAGGGGAGTCACACAGAGACCCAGTACTTC. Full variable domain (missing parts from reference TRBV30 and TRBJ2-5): SQTIHQWPATLVQPVGSPLSLECTVEGTSNPNLYWYRQAAGRGLQLLFYSVGIGQISSEVPQNLSASRPQDRQFILSSKKLLLSDSGFYLCAWQPGQGSHTETQYFGPGTRLLVL.

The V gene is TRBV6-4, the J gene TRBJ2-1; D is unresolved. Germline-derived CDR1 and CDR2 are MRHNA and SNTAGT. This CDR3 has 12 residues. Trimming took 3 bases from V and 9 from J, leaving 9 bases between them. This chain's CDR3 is CASSEGYGEQFF. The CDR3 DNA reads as TGTGCCAGCAGTGAGGGTTACGGTGAGCAGTTCTTC.

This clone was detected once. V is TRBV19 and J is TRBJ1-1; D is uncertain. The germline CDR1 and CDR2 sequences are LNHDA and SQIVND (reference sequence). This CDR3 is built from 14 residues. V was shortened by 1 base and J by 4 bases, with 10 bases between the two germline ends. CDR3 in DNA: TGTGCCAGTAGTATAGTTTCGAGGACCACTGAAGCTTTCTTT. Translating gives CASSIVSRTTEAFF. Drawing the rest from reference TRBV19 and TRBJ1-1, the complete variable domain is DGGITQSPKYLFRKEGQNVTLSCEQNLNHDAMYWYRQDPGQGLRLIYYSQIVNDFQKGDIAEGYSVSREKKESFPLTVTSAQKNPTAFYLCASSIVSRTTEAFFGQGTRLTVV.

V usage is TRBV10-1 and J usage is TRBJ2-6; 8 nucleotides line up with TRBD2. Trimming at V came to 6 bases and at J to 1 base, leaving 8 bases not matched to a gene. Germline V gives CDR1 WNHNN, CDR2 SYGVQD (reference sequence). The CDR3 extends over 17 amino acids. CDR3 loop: CASSPGGASSGANVLTF. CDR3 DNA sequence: TGCGCCAGCAGCCCGGGGGGGGCTTCATCTGGGGCCAACGTCCTGACTTTC.

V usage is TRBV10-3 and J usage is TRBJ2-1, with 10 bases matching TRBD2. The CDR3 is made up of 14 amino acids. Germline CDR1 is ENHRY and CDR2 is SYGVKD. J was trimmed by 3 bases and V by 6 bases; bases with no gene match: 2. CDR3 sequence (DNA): TGTGCCATCAGCCTAGCGGGGGTCTACAATGAGCAGTTCTTC. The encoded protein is CAISLAGVYNEQFF.

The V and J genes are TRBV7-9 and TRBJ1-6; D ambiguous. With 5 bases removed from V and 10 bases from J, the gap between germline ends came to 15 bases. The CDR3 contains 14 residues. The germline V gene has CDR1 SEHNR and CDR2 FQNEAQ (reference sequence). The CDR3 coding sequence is TGTGCCAGCAGCCTACAAGGTCGACAATCACCCCTCCACTTT. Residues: CASSLQGRQSPLHF.

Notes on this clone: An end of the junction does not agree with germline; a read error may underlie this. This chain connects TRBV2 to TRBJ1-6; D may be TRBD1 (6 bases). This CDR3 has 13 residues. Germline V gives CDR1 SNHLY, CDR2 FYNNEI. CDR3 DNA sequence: TGTGCCAGCGGGAACAGGGCTAATTTACCCCTCCACTTT. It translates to CASGNRANLPLHF.

CDR3: CASSLVGTGWDEQYF. The CDR3 coding sequence is TGTGCCAGCAGCTTAGTGGGGACAGGGTGGGACGAGCAGTACTTC. V usage is TRBV7-2 and J usage is TRBJ2-7, with 9 bases aligning to TRBD1. This CDR3 comprises 15 residues. Germline assignment: CDR1 SGHTA and CDR2 FQGNSA. V lost 1 base and J lost 5; bases outside the gene matches: 6.

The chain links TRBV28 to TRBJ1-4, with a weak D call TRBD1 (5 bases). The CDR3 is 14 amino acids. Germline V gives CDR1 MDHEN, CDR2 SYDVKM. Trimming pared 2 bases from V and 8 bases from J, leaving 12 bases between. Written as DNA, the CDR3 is TGTGCCAGCAGTTTAGGAGGGGTTAGGGAAAAACTGTTTTTT. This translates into CASSLGGVREKLFF.

CDR3 region: CASSSDRAGANTEAFF. As DNA, the CDR3 is TGTGCCAGCAGCTCCGACAGGGCGGGCGCGAACACTGAAGCTTTCTTT. The rearrangement links TRBV4-2 to TRBJ1-1; TRBD1 aligns across 7 bases. The germline V gene has CDR1 LGHNA and CDR2 YNFKEQ. The CDR3 runs 16 residues. V lost 5 bases to trimming and J lost 1 base; unmatched junction nucleotides: 10.

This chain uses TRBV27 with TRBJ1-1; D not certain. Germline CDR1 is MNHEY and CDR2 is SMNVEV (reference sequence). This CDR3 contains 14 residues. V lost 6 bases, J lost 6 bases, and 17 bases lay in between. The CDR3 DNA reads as TGTGCCAGCAGCAAGGGCAGCACTCTATCTGAAGCTTTCTTT. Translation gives CASSKGSTLSEAFF.

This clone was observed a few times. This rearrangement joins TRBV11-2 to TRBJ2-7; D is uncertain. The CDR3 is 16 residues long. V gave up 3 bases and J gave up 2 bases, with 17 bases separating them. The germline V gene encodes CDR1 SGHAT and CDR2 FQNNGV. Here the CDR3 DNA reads TGTGCCAGCAGCTTTACAGCCTTTCTAAGTCCCTACGAGCAGTACTTC. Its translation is CASSFTAFLSPYEQYF.